This paragraph covers one T cell receptor (beta chain) sequence. Its specificity is unknown. This sample was included in a study of shared clonotypes between healthy human individuals. Study-level background: Per donor, three plates held CD4 naive cells, three held CD4 memory, two held CD8 naive and one held CD8 memory. Study-wide results and limits: In contrast to clonotypes shared by all four donors, non-shared clonotypes had lower generation probabilities.

Using immunoSEQ multiplex PCR, the repertoire was profiled, and TCRdb retains in-frame clones only, with some absent. The sample includes some 1 million clones, more than 60% of them seen just once. CDR1 is MNHEY and CDR2 is SVGAGI in the germline V gene. The CDR3 contains 16 residues. V lost 2 bases, J lost 0 bases, and 13 bases lay in between. All participating donors were Caucasian adults from Nashville, Tennessee. Partitioning of CD4+ cells yielded a CD45RA+ naive subset and a CD45RA-negative memory subset. This sequence originates from a man between 18 and 29 years old in good health. Sequencing input: memory CD4+ T cells sorted from blood. Subset in this sample: CD45RA-negative fraction. V gene TRBV6-5 combines with J gene TRBJ1-1, with a weak D call TRBD1 (5 bases). CDR3 coding DNA: TGTGCCAGCAGTTACGGTGGGGGAGGTGTGAACACTGAAGCTTTCTTT. It translates to CASSYGGGGVNTEAFF.